This T cell receptor beta chain was identified during a study of T cell responses to AZD1222 COVID-19 vaccine (dated by TCRdb to 2020 to 2023). Looking at the study overall: AZD1222 recipients whose second dose came at about 4 weeks and those whose second dose came at about 12 weeks were combined into one group, since spike-specific TCR depth and breadth did not differ between the two schedules. Trial participants were enrolled by age into subgroups of 18-55, 56-69 and 70-plus years, and approximately 150, 30 and 60 TCR-sequenced participants, respectively, were included in these subgroups. A total of around 240 trial participants underwent TCR sequencing, of whom nearly 210 received two doses of AZD1222 and about 26 received two doses of the MenACWY control vaccine. Points the paper makes about the study in general: After two AZD1222 doses, spike-specific TCR breadth and depth were significantly higher than at day 0 and than in MenACWY recipients. Conclusions about previously exposed vaccinees are limited, since just six AZD1222 recipients were seropositive for SARS-CoV-2 at baseline. Reportedly, almost half of the unique spike-specific TCRs recognized epitopes lying outside the regions that are mutated in the B.1.351 and B.1.1.7 variants. CD4 TCRs associated with the vaccine covered the entire spike protein, and the dominant responses were in regions 160-218 and 743-854. In the small 56-69-year group, the increase in depth fell short of significance, most likely because of low power. Because no day 14 peak-response samples were available, the repertoires could be characterized only after the peak T cell response. Participants were mostly white British and included more females than males, and it was suggested by the authors that clonal diversity may have been underestimated.

Remarks on this clone: The target of this receptor is not known. Base quality data are lacking; no much larger clone is found one base away.

Sample time point, as interpreted from the label and publication: baseline before first vaccination. The vaccinee samples were drawn from two UK trials, COV001 and COV002, one of which was a single-blind randomized controlled phase 2/3 trial testing AZD1222 (ChAdOx1 nCoV-19) in healthy adults. Trial participant PBMC samples were collected at day 0 and day 28 after the second dose for TCRbeta chain sequencing. CDR1 and CDR2 are drawn from the germline V gene: SGDLS, YYNGEE. For this chain, trimming is 2 bases at the V end and 4 bases at the J end, and the number of junction bases without a gene match is 5. The CDR3 holds 15 amino acids from the cysteine to the phenylalanine. Only CDR3 DNA remains: 45 bases, in frame from the first base. The CDR3 regions of human TCRbeta chains were subjected to immunosequencing. In the paper's pipeline: TCRs in the repertoires were matched against a reference library of SARS-CoV-2-specific TCRs that had been generated with the MIRA antigen-specificity platform. Breadth was defined as the fraction of unique TCRs that were SARS-CoV-2-associated, and depth was defined as the fraction of total T cells that were SARS-CoV-2-associated. Each spike-specific TCR was assigned to its reactive spike region and to a CD4 or CD8 class using the MIRA data. Log10-transformed breadth and depth values were compared by one-way ANOVA with Sidak's multiple comparisons tests. TCRdb's version of the immuneACCESS table is confined to in-frame rearrangements and falls short of the full clone set. An unresolved V gene accounts for under half of the shortfall where checked; the remainder is of unknown origin. V, J and clone size were drawn from that table, and D and trimming were deduced from the DNA. Within this sample are around 160,000 clones, with about 93% of them counted one time only. The ten largest account for 1.5% to 2% of the sample.

Recombination connected TRBV9 to TRBJ2-2; TRBD2 matches 7 bases in the middle. The sample was peripheral blood, taken on day 0 of AZD1222 vaccination. The TCR was taken from an adult in good health. CDR3 loop: CASSVDGRPTGELFF. The nucleotide sequence reads as follows: TGTGCCAGCAGCGTGGACGGGAGGCCCACCGGGGAGCTGTTTTTT.